Included here is one T cell receptor (beta chain) sequence, with context. What it binds is unknown. Germline V gives CDR1 SEHNR, CDR2 FQNEAQ (reference sequence). V was cut by 5 bases and J by 5 bases, with 3 bases left in between. This CDR3 contains 10 residues. This specimen belongs to a study of CD8 T cells in ankylosing spondylitis. Overall study findings and caveats: Past research had described some motif variants in reactive arthritis synovial fluid and blood. Among TCR beta sequences, a motif of roughly 8 highly homologous variants appeared characteristic of ankylosing spondylitis blood. The clones that were linked to disease were reported to be significantly enriched in matched synovial fluid samples from ankylosing spondylitis patients.

Using quantitative 5'-RACE with molecular barcodes, the authors made TCR beta libraries. TCRdb itself ran the 5' RACE reads through MiXCR, one entry per CDR3 protein. The sample records about 300,000 distinct CDR3 sequences, roughly 20% being singletons. The receptor was derived from a female donor with ankylosing spondylitis or in good health (not recorded which). J is TRBJ1-2 and V is TRBV7-9; D not certain. Sequenced material: blood, either unsorted or a sorted T cell fraction (not recorded which). The CDR3 sequence: CASSQYGYTF. CDR3 DNA sequence: TGTGCCAGCAGCCAATATGGCTACACCTTC.